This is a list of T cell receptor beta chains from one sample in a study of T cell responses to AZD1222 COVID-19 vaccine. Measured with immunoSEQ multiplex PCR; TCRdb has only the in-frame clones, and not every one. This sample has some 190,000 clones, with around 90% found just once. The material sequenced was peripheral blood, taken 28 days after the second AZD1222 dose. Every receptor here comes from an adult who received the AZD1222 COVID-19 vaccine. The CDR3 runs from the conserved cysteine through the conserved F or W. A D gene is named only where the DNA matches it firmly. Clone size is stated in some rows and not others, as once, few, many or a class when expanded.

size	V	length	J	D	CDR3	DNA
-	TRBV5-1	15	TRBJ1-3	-	CASSTGQLSGNTIYF	TGCGCCAGCAGCACTGGACAGCTCTCTGGAAACACCATATATTTT
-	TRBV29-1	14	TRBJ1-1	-	CSVDSEGPYTEAFF	TGCAGCGTTGACTCCGAGGGTCCATACACTGAAGCTTTCTTT
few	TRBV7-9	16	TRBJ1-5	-	CASSRSTGGSNQPQHF	TGTGCCAGCAGCCGCAGCACGGGGGGAAGCAATCAGCCCCAGCATTTT
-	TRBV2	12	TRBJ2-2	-	CASRENTGELFF	TGTGCCAGCAGAGAAAACACCGGGGAGCTGTTTTTT
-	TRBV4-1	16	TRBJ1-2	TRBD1	CASSQVWARQGVGYTF	TGCGCCAGCAGCCAAGTTTGGGCGCGACAGGGGGTAGGCTACACCTTC
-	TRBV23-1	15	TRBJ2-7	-	CASSRPRVFSYEQYF	TGCGCCAGCAGTCGCCCCAGGGTCTTTTCCTACGAGCAGTACTTC
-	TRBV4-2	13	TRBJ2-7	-	CASSPPAPYEQYF	TGTGCCAGCAGCCCTCCGGCCCCCTACGAGCAGTACTTC
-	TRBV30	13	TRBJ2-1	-	CAWSVQAYNEQFF	TGTGCCTGGAGTGTACAAGCCTACAATGAGCAGTTCTTC
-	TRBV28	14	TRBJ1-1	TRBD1	CASRSTGGDTEAFF	TGTGCCAGCAGGTCAACAGGGGGGGACACTGAAGCTTTCTTT
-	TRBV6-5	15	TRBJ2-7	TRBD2	CASLPTSGRWYEQYF	TGTGCCAGCCTTCCTACTAGCGGGAGGTGGTACGAGCAGTACTTC
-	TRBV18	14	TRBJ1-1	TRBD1	CASSRGQGETEAFF	TGTGCCAGCTCACGCGGACAGGGGGAGACTGAAGCTTTCTTT
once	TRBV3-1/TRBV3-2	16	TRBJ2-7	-	CASSQAPGQSSYEQYF	TGTGCCAGCAGCCAAGCCCCGGGGCAGAGCTCCTACGAGCAGTACTTC
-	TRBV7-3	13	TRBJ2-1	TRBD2	CASSLGLVGEQFF	TGTGCCAGCAGCTTAGGACTAGTGGGGGAGCAGTTCTTC
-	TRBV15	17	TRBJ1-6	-	CATSRGRDGTYNSPLHF	TGTGCCACCAGCAGAGGAAGGGACGGAACCTATAATTCACCCCTCCACTTT
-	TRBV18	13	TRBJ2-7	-	CASSPLDNYEQYF	TGTGCCAGCTCACCACTGGACAACTACGAGCAGTACTTC